This T cell receptor beta chain was sequenced in a study of cytomegalovirus exposure and HLA in healthy donors. The PCR ran on 60 Vbeta and 13 Jbeta primers. Clones were read by immunoSEQ multiplex PCR, and TCRdb kept only the in-frame ones, dropping some. The sample records 180,000 or so clones, roughly 77% being singletons. This CDR3 comprises 14 residues. The germline gives CDR1 MGHRA, CDR2 YSYEKL. The V end was cut by 4 bases, the J end by 3 bases, with 12 bases between. This clonotype originated in a woman aged 40 to 50 in good health and CMV-seropositive. The sequenced sample consisted of PBMCs. The rearrangement joins TRBV4-1 to TRBJ1-2; D is possibly TRBD1 (6 bases). The CDR3, as DNA: TGCGCCAGCAGCCCTTACTCAGGGGACTATGGCTACACCTTC. This encodes CASSPYSGDYGYTF.